The following is a T cell receptor (beta chain) sequence with its context. Its antigen is unidentified. Profiling relied on immunoSEQ multiplex PCR, and the TCRdb table lists in-frame clones only, not all of them. Among about 150,000 clones, approximately 81% were seen once, and the ten largest hold roughly a tenth. This sample is part of a study of PD-1 blockade in classical Hodgkin lymphoma. Each patient relapsed following autologous stem cell transplantation, and prior brentuximab vedotin exposure differed. There are 15 residues in the CDR3. Trimming removed 0 bases from V and 5 bases from J; junction bases left unmatched: 2. CDR1 LGHNA and CDR2 YNFKEQ come from the germline V gene. Points from the study as a whole: Relative to healthy donors, newly diagnosed patients reportedly had lower baseline TCR diversity, which was reported as lower still in relapsed/refractory patients. Baseline diversity was lower in partial responders and progressors than complete responders. Among the patients, those starting nivolumab under 1 year after ASCT were excluded.

This chain connects TRBV4-2 to TRBJ2-1, with TRBD2 matching 9 bases. The sequence came from a human donor with classical Hodgkin lymphoma. The sample in question was peripheral blood mononuclear cells (PBMCs), obtained before the second cycle of nivolumab. The CDR3 here is CASSQDGTSNNEQFF. The CDR3 bases are TGTGCCAGCAGCCAAGACGGGACTAGCAACAATGAGCAGTTCTTC.